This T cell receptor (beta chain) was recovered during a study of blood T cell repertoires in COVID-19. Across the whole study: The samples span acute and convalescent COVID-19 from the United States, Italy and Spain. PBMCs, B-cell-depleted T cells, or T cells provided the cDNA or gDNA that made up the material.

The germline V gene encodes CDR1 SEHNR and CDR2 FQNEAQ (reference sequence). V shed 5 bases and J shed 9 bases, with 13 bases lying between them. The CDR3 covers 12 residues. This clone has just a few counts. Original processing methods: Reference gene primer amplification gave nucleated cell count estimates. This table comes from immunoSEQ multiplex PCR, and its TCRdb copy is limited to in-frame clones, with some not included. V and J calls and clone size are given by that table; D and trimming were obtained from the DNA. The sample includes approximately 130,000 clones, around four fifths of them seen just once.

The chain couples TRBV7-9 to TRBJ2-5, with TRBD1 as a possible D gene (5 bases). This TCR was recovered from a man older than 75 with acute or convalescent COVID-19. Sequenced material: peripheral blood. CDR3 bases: TGTGCCAGCAGCCCTGGGGCGTCGGCCCAGTACTTC. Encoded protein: CASSPGASAQYF.